Listed here is a single TCR beta chain. The data belong to a study of blood T cells in healthy people across ages. Study-wide context: When template switching was applied, about one barcoded beta molecule was captured per two T cells.

The germline V and J ends were trimmed by 3 bases and 11 bases, with 13 bases remaining between them. This CDR3 comprises 11 residues. Per germline, CDR1 SQVTM and CDR2 ANQGSEA. Combining a sample-barcoded 5' primer with a J-beta primer mix, a second PCR ran for roughly 6 to 12 cycles. Researchers report that a template-switch adaptor with 12 random nucleotides tagged each cDNA molecule. Any given sample supplied a minimum of 2.5 million CDR3-containing paired-end reads. TCRdb re-analysed the 5' RACE reads in MiXCR, keeping a single row per CDR3 protein. The sample lists around 1,000,000 distinct CDR3 sequences, approximately 26% occurring once. This sample also belongs to another study, concerning T cells of mothers and their children.

The chain recombines TRBV29-1 with TRBJ2-5, with D unresolved. This receptor was obtained from a girl aged 2 to 9 in good health. The specimen sequenced was blood. As DNA, the CDR3 is TGCAGCGTTGATAGTACCCTTGGGCAGTACTTC. Encoded protein: CSVDSTLGQYF.